This T cell receptor (beta chain) was sequenced for a study of cytomegalovirus exposure and HLA in healthy donors. Study findings and constraints: Exclusion applied to some V segments, including TRBV6-2 and TRBV6-3, as they were indistinguishable. Later analysis indicated greater clonal expansion among HLA-associated TCR beta chains than among equally common other chains. Most TCR beta V segments were productive about 87% or about 30% of the time in an earlier analysis.

The primer mix had 60 Vbeta and 13 Jbeta primers. Produced via immunoSEQ multiplex PCR; TCRdb's table is partial and in-frame only. Counted here are about 67,000 clones, about three quarters occurring once; the ten biggest clones make up approximately 9.7%. There are 16 residues in the CDR3. Trimming removed 4 bases from V and 7 bases from J; junction bases left unmatched: 11. Germline V gene data show CDR1 as SGDLS and CDR2 as YYNGEE. A remark on this clone: Its antigen is currently unknown.

Samples came from healthy bone marrow donors. The sequence was obtained from a man aged 35 to 55 in good health and CMV-seronegative. The sample consisted of PBMCs. The V gene is TRBV9, the J gene TRBJ2-1, with TRBD2 identical over 10 bases. This CDR3 is CASSPGPSGRSNEQFF. The CDR3 DNA reads TGTGCCAGCAGCCCAGGTCCTAGCGGGAGATCGAATGAGCAGTTCTTC.